What follows are 23 T cell receptor beta chains derived from one specimen sequenced in a study of shared clonotypes between healthy human individuals. Only in-frame clones appear in the TCRdb table, and some are missing; sequencing was by immunoSEQ multiplex PCR. There are about 490,000 clones in the sample; 79% occur only once, and approximately 12% lies in the top ten. Material: PBMCs. These receptors were obtained from a woman aged 35 to 49 in good health. Some clones in this sample may be carry-over from other donors' samples.

The rearrangement joins TRBV19 to TRBJ2-3; 9 bases align to TRBD2. Germline-derived CDR1 and CDR2 are LNHDA and SQIVND (reference sequence). The CDR3 length is 19 residues. V trimming: 1 base; J trimming: 1 base; junction bases outside the gene matches: 12. CDR3 nucleotides: TGTGCCAGTAGTATAGTTTGGCGGGAGGGCCGGTCTGGCACAGATACGCAGTATTTT. It encodes CASSIVWREGRSGTDTQYF.

The chain recombines TRBV20-1 with TRBJ2-3; D ambiguous. Germline-derived CDR1 and CDR2 are DFQATT and SNEGSKA (reference sequence). The CDR3 is made up of 11 amino acids. The germline V and J ends were trimmed by 1 base and 4 bases, with 3 bases remaining between them. CDR3 DNA sequence: TGCAGTGCTAGAGTATCAGATACGCAGTATTTT. The encoded protein is CSARVSDTQYF.

The J gene is TRBJ2-1, the V gene TRBV7-9; D remains ambiguous. The germline V and J ends were trimmed by 2 bases and 1 base, with 18 bases remaining between them. Germline V gene sequence: CDR1 SEHNR, CDR2 FQNEAQ (reference sequence). The CDR3 runs to 18 residues. CDR3 residues: CASSLNVRYRASYNEQFF. CDR3 nucleotide sequence: TGTGCCAGCAGCTTAAATGTTCGGTACCGGGCGTCCTACAATGAGCAGTTCTTC.

The V call is TRBV5-4, the J call TRBJ2-2; 7 nucleotides match TRBD1. Germline V gives CDR1 SGHNT, CDR2 YYREEE (reference sequence). V was pared by 4 bases and J by 7 bases, with 10 bases of the junction left unmatched. This CDR3 has 15 amino acids. CDR3 loop: CASSAKQGMVGELFF. CDR3 sequence (DNA): TGTGCCAGCAGCGCAAAACAGGGGATGGTCGGGGAGCTGTTTTTT.

The chain combines TRBV19 with TRBJ1-1; D is unclear. CDR3 length equals 11 residues. Germline V lookup: CDR1 LNHDA, CDR2 SQIVND (reference sequence). Deletions cut 9 bases from V and 6 bases from J, with 11 bases between. CDR3 bases: TGTGCCAGCGGGCGGCTCGCTGAAGCTTTCTTT. It yields the protein CASGRLAEAFF.

The rearrangement links TRBV28 to TRBJ2-1; a weak D match, TRBD2 (6 bases). This CDR3 spans 14 amino acids. CDR1 and CDR2 from the germline V gene are MDHEN and SYDVKM. Trimming left V 5 bases short and J 6 bases short, with 14 bases between. CDR3 bases: TGTGCCAGCAGTCCCAGCGGGTCTTTCAATGAGCAGTTCTTC. This translates into CASSPSGSFNEQFF.

The rearrangement joins TRBV4-1 to TRBJ2-7; D uncertain. This CDR3 comprises 15 residues. Germline V lookup: CDR1 MGHRA, CDR2 YSYEKL. Deletions cut 1 base from V and 6 bases from J, with 16 bases between. Here the CDR3 reads CASSQGRYDPSEQYF. The CDR3 coding sequence is TGCGCCAGCAGCCAAGGAAGGTACGACCCCTCCGAGCAGTACTTC.

As DNA, the CDR3 is TGTGCCAGCAGTTCGCTTGGCGGGACAAGCACAGATACGCAGTATTTT. Translated, it gives CASSSLGGTSTDTQYF. The gene calls are TRBV28 and TRBJ2-3; D tentatively fits TRBD1 or TRBD2 (6 bases each). The V gene lost 4 bases and the J gene lost 0 bases, with 14 bases spanning the gap. CDR3 size: 16 residues. In germline, CDR1 is MDHEN, CDR2 SYDVKM. Filled out from reference TRBV28 and TRBJ2-3, the complete variable domain reads DVKVTQSSRYLVKRTGEKVFLECVQDMDHENMFWYRQDPGLGLRLIYFSYDVKMKEKGDIPEGYSVSREKKERFSLILESASTNQTSMYLCASSSLGGTSTDTQYFGPGTRLTVL.

The CDR3 region is CASSLGGAGQPQHF. CDR3 bases: TGTGCCAGCAGTTTGGGCGGGGCGGGTCAGCCCCAGCATTTT. This chain uses TRBV27 with TRBJ1-5; possible D gene TRBD1, 5 bases. CDR3 size: 14 residues. Germline CDR1 MNHEY, CDR2 SMNVEV (reference sequence). Trimming left V 3 bases short and J 6 bases short, with 12 bases between.

CDR3 residues: CASSLAADLLYNEQFF. CDR3 in DNA: TGTGCCAGCAGCTTAGCCGCGGACCTTTTATACAATGAGCAGTTCTTC. V and J are TRBV7-6 and TRBJ2-1, with no clear D. Trimming took 0 bases from V and 4 from J, leaving 13 bases between them. The CDR3 totals 16 residues. Germline assignment: CDR1 SGHVS and CDR2 FNYEAQ.

With regard to this clone: A far larger clone differs by one base, so this is likely a read error. V usage is TRBV6-1 and J usage is TRBJ2-7, with a tentative D call TRBD2 (7 bases). V was cut by 10 bases and J by 6 bases, with 19 bases left in between. CDR3 size: 13 residues. Germline values: CDR1 MNHNS, CDR2 SASEGT. The DNA of the CDR3 is TGTGCCAACATCTCTGAGGGAGGGGGCGAGCAGTACTTC. Protein sequence: CANISEGGGEQYF.

The chain couples TRBV7-8 to TRBJ2-7; 10 nucleotides align to TRBD1. The V gene's germline CDR1 is SGHVS and CDR2 FQNEAQ. The ends lost 3 bases at V and 0 bases at J; junction bases unmatched: 20. The CDR3 runs 21 residues. CDR3 nucleotide sequence: TGTGCCAGCAGCTTGCCGCTCGGGACAGGGGCCTTGACCAACAGCTCCTACGAGCAGTACTTC. Encoded protein: CASSLPLGTGALTNSSYEQYF.

The J gene is TRBJ2-7, the V gene TRBV6-1; 10 bases fit TRBD1. This CDR3 has 14 amino acids. Germline V gives CDR1 MNHNS, CDR2 SASEGT. With V trimmed by 7 bases and J by 8 bases, 11 bases remained unmatched. CDR3 amino acids: CASTTRRDRGQQYF. CDR3 sequence (DNA): TGTGCCAGCACCACACGTAGGGACAGGGGACAGCAGTACTTC.

The genes are TRBV6-5 and TRBJ1-6; TRBD1 might be the D (5 bases). Trimming took 8 bases from V and 5 from J, leaving 10 bases between them. Germline values: CDR1 MNHEY, CDR2 SVGAGI. This CDR3 spans 13 amino acids. DNA of the CDR3: TGTGCCAGCGGGCGACAGAATAATTCACCCCTCCACTTT. Its protein product is CASGRQNNSPLHF.

The J gene is TRBJ2-7, the V gene TRBV5-4, with 9 bases lining up with TRBD1. In germline, CDR1 is SGHNT, CDR2 YYREEE (reference sequence). The CDR3 has 14 amino acids. The junction had 6 bases not matched to a gene; V was cut back by 4 bases and J by 4 bases. In DNA form, the CDR3 reads TGTGCCAGCAGCGTTGACAGGGGGTTGTACGAGCAGTACTTC. Protein: CASSVDRGLYEQYF. Full variable domain (rest looked up from reference TRBV5-4 and TRBJ2-7): ETGVTQSPTHLIKTRGQQVTLRCSSQSGHNTVSWYQQALGQGPQFIFQYYREEENGRGNFPPRFSGLQFPNYSSELNVNALELDDSALYLCASSVDRGLYEQYFGPGTRLTVT.

In regard to this clone: This CDR3 is also generated by other DNA sequences in the sample. The chain joins TRBV7-3 to TRBJ2-3; the D is unclear. Per the germline V gene, CDR1 is SGHTA and CDR2 is FQGTGA. The CDR3 is 14 residues long. Trimming stripped 2 bases from V and 0 bases from J, with 6 bases between. This CDR3 reads CASSLGHSTDTQYF. In DNA form, the CDR3 reads TGTGCCAGCAGCTTAGGTCATAGCACAGATACGCAGTATTTT.

CDR3 region: CASSSLGGGEAFF. CDR3 DNA sequence: TGTGCCAGCAGCTCCCTCGGGGGCGGTGAAGCTTTCTTT. The V gene is TRBV7-9, the J gene TRBJ1-1, with D maybe TRBD1 (6 bases). Germline V gene data show CDR1 as SEHNR and CDR2 as FQNEAQ (reference sequence). Trimming shortened V by 4 bases and J by 7 bases, and 13 bases separated the two germline ends. The CDR3 sequence is 13 residues long.

The chain uses TRBV19 and TRBJ1-2, with D hard to call. This CDR3 spans 15 amino acids. Per the germline V gene, CDR1 is LNHDA and CDR2 is SQIVND (reference sequence). V lost 5 bases, J lost 2 bases, and 15 bases lay in between. The CDR3 DNA follows: TGTGCCAGTAGTGCGATCGAACACCTCAACTATGGCTACACCTTC. Translated: CASSAIEHLNYGYTF.

This chain uses TRBV5-1 with TRBJ2-7, with D perhaps matching TRBD2 (6 bases). Between the trimmed V and J ends, which lost 4 bases and 0 bases, there was a span of 17 bases. Germline CDR1 and CDR2: SGHRS and YFSETQ. This CDR3 comprises 16 residues. The CDR3 DNA reads as TGCGCCAGCAGCGTCCAGGCGGGAACGAACTCCTACGAGCAGTACTTC. Protein sequence: CASSVQAGTNSYEQYF.

This chain links TRBV18 with TRBJ1-2; no clear D gene. V lost 3 bases, J lost 0 bases, and 5 bases lay in between. The CDR3 sequence is 13 residues long. Germline V gene sequence: CDR1 KGHSH, CDR2 LQKENI. The DNA for the CDR3 is TGTGCCAGCTCACCCGCCCCTAACTATGGCTACACCTTC. It yields the protein CASSPAPNYGYTF.

This chain links TRBV7-9 with TRBJ1-1; D is undetermined. Between the trimmed V and J ends, which lost 1 base and 4 bases, there was a span of 7 bases. The germline V gene encodes CDR1 SEHNR and CDR2 FQNEAQ (reference sequence). The CDR3 contains 13 residues. The CDR3 spells CASSLEFVTEAFF. The DNA for the CDR3 is TGTGCCAGCAGCTTAGAGTTTGTCACTGAAGCTTTCTTT. Drawing the rest from reference TRBV7-9 and TRBJ1-1, the complete variable domain is DTGVSQNPRHKITKRGQNVTFRCDPISEHNRLYWYRQTLGQGPEFLTYFQNEAQLEKSRLLSDRFSAERPKGSFSTLEIQRTEQGDSAMYLCASSLEFVTEAFFGQGTRLTVV.

This clone was recorded once. A read error is the likely source, as a far larger clone sits one nucleotide away. The chain recombines TRBV4-2 with TRBJ2-1; 8 bases are a match to TRBD2. The CDR3 loop spans 16 amino acids. Germline V lookup: CDR1 LGHNA, CDR2 YNFKEQ. The CDR3 nucleotides are TGTGCCGGCAGCCAAGAAGTAGCGGGATCCTACAATGAGCAGTTCTTC. Its protein is CAGSQEVAGSYNEQFF.

This clone appeared a single time. The chain combines TRBV7-6 with TRBJ1-1; D may be TRBD1 (5 bases). With 4 bases removed from V and 1 base from J, the gap between germline ends came to 10 bases. Germline loops: CDR1 SGHVS, CDR2 FNYEAQ. This CDR3 spans 14 amino acids. This CDR3 is CASSSGTGNTEAFF. CDR3 DNA sequence: TGTGCCAGCAGCTCCGGGACGGGGAACACTGAAGCTTTCTTT.